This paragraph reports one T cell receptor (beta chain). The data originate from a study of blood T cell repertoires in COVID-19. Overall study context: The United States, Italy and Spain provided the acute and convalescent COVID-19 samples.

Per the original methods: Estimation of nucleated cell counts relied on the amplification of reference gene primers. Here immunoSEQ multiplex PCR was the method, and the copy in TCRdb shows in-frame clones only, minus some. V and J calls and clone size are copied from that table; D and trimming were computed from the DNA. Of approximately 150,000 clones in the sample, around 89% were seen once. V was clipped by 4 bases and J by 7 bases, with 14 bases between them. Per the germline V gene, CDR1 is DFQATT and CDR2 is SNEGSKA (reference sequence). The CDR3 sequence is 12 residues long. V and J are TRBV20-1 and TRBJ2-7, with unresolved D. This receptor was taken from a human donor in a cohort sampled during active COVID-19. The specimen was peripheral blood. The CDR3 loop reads CSATEGEREQYF. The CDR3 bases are TGCAGTGCTACTGAAGGAGAGCGTGAGCAGTACTTC.